This TCR beta chain was captured in a study of shared clonotypes between healthy human individuals. The wider study: Participating donors consisted of two women and a few men aged 18 to 49.

Germline CDR1 SGDLS, CDR2 YYNGEE. The V and J ends lost 4 bases and 8 bases, in that order; junction bases with no gene match: 9. The CDR3 covers 16 residues. Investigators spread the genomic DNA of each subset evenly over several immunoSEQ plates. The data were produced by immunoSEQ multiplex PCR, yet TCRdb's version contains in-frame clones alone and is incomplete. The sample has millions of clones; about 92% are singletons. In the naive CD8 group, cells lacked CD45RO and were positively selected for CCR7, so terminally differentiated effector memory CD45RA+ cells were left out. This clonotype was obtained from a man aged 18-30 years in good health. Some clones in this sample may be carry-over from other donors' samples. Sequenced: naive CD8+ T cells from PBMCs. This chain joins TRBV9 and TRBJ2-1; 13 bases map to TRBD2. The CDR3: CASSPRTSGSLDEQFF. The CDR3 DNA is TGTGCCAGCAGCCCACGGACTAGCGGGAGTTTGGATGAGCAGTTCTTC.